This note documents a single T cell receptor (beta chain) sequence. Its antigen specificity is not known. Nothing much larger sits one base from this clone, and base qualities are not available. The collaborating institutions used their own protocols to collect whole blood in K2EDTA tubes. For TCRbeta analysis, collaborators shipped samples in one of three forms: frozen whole blood, isolated PBMCs, or DNA extracted from either of those sample types. TCRbeta CDR3 regions were amplified from genomic DNA by means of the immunoSEQ Assay, a bias-controlled multiplex PCR. Turning to the authors' computational methods: The number of nucleated cells in each sample was estimated by amplification of reference gene primers within the assay. To quantify the absolute abundance of each unique TCRbeta CDR3 rearrangement, sequence reads were collapsed and filtered. For each sample, productive Simpson clonality was calculated as the square root of Simpson's diversity index across productive rearrangements. The table comes from immuneACCESS by way of TCRdb, which keeps in-frame sequences with V and J called. Part of the clones is missing from these tables; in studies checked, under half for an unresolved V gene and the rest for unknown reasons. Clone size and the V and J calls come from that table; the DNA yielded D and trimming. The sample records 40,000 to 55,000 clones, 90% of which are singletons. The ten most abundant clones make up roughly 10% of the sample.

The germline V and J ends show losses of 5 bases and 9 bases respectively, and no gene match explains 10 bases of the junction. The CDR3, cysteine through phenylalanine, is 16 amino acids long. This entry keeps only the CDR3 DNA: 48 bases, framed from base 1. The germline V gene specifies MDHEN as CDR1 and SYDVKM as CDR2. These data originate in a study of blood T cell repertoires in COVID-19 (dated by TCRdb to 2020 to 2021). Study-level background: Samples from collaborators originated in the United States, Italy and Spain and spanned both the acute and convalescent phases of COVID-19. The dataset comprised deeply sampled blood TCRbeta repertoires from subjects exposed to, actively infected with, or recovered from COVID-19. A freely available public database, intended as a resource for researchers studying the immune response to SARS-CoV-2, is where the repertoires were released. Nearly every sample came with metadata listing a de-identified subject ID, COVID-19 status, age in years and sex. The samples were drawn from two sources: the first 160 participants of the ongoing ImmuneRACE study, and 1,000 to 1,500 subjects contributed by 6 global collaborators. The prospective study material was composed of cDNA or gDNA derived from T cells, B-cell-depleted T cells, or PBMCs. Where available, HLA class I and class II types were taken from metadata supplied by the sample provider and were not determined by assay-based typing.

General study outcomes and caveats: How much clinical and demographic metadata was included differed by source and by participant, and the metadata was provided uncurated.

Sequenced: peripheral blood. The receptor comes from a woman of 80 years or more with acute or convalescent COVID-19. The rearranged segments are TRBV28 and TRBJ1-6; 10 central bases correspond to TRBD1. The DNA sequence reads TGTGCCAGCAGTCTCCAAAGGGGACAGGGGCTTTCACCCCTCCACTTT. This codes for CASSLQRGQGLSPLHF.